The entry below describes one T cell receptor beta chain. Its antigen remains unidentified. The source of the sample is a study of coeliac disease. Overall study: Without high-resolution HLA typing, biased TRBV7-2 usage was examined as a proof of principle. Study-level findings and limits: Published gliadin-specific TRB sequences appeared in 9 of 18 coeliac samples, 1 of 6 controls. According to the authors, this method cannot detect gliadin-specific T cells in an unbiased way.

Some clones are missing from TCRdb's copy, which holds only in-frame ones; the method was immunoSEQ multiplex PCR. Seen here are about 6,500 clones, around 68% observed once, and the top ten hold more than 15%. This CDR3 comprises 13 residues. The germline V gene encodes CDR1 MNHNY and CDR2 SVGAGI (reference sequence). V was shortened by 2 bases and J by 3 bases, with 8 bases between the two germline ends. Input material: lymphocytes from the gut lamina propria. The chain carries TRBV6-6 and TRBJ2-7, with D hard to call. The receptor's source is a man aged 60 to 69 with celiac disease on a gluten-free diet. The CDR3 loop is CASSYPTRYEQYF. CDR3 bases: TGTGCCAGCAGTTACCCCACACGCTACGAGCAGTACTTC.